This T cell receptor beta chain was retrieved from a study of cytomegalovirus exposure and HLA in healthy donors. Study results and caveats: Cytomegalovirus status, reportedly, was diagnosed with high specificity and sensitivity by the classifier.

Primers for the PCR totalled 60 Vbeta and 13 Jbeta. TCRdb keeps only in-frame clones here, not all; method: immunoSEQ multiplex PCR. Among roughly 100,000 clones listed, roughly 9.1% were seen once. As concerns this clone: The antigen is undetermined.

Germline V CDR1 and CDR2: MGHRA, YSYEKL. The CDR3 has 14 residues. Trimming took off 2 bases at V and 2 bases at J, with 9 bases between the two ends. The gene calls are TRBV4-1 and TRBJ1-2; D is uncertain. The receptor was isolated from a man aged 40-50 years in good health and CMV-seropositive. Sequenced sample: PBMCs. The chain's CDR3 is CASSQPGDNYGYTF. The CDR3 DNA is TGCGCCAGCAGCCAACCGGGAGACAACTATGGCTACACCTTC.